Each of the 2 T cell receptor beta chains below was sequenced from the same sample in a study of blood T cell repertoires in COVID-19. Sequencing was performed with immunoSEQ multiplex PCR; in TCRdb, only in-frame clones are kept and a portion is missing. The sample lists around 140,000 clones; roughly 88% were seen once. The sequenced sample consisted of peripheral blood. The receptors were gathered from a woman between 50 and 59 years old with acute or convalescent COVID-19.

V usage is TRBV6-6 and J usage is TRBJ2-7; D might be TRBD1 (6 bases). The CDR3 length is 13 residues. V was clipped by 8 bases and J by 0 bases, with 11 bases between them. CDR1 MNHNY and CDR2 SVGAGI come from the germline V gene (reference sequence). CDR3 in amino acids: CASGTPSSYEQYF. Here the CDR3 DNA reads TGTGCCAGCGGGACACCTAGCTCCTACGAGCAGTACTTC.

The chain carries TRBV3-1 (or the pseudogene TRBV3-2) and TRBJ2-6; maybe TRBD1 (6 bases). CDR1 is LGHDT and CDR2 is YNNKEL in the germline V gene (reference sequence). CDR3 length equals 16 residues. V lost 7 bases to trimming and J lost 1 base, with 14 bases between them. This CDR3 is CASKRQAHSGANVLTF. The CDR3 bases are TGTGCCAGCAAAAGACAGGCGCATTCTGGGGCCAACGTCCTGACTTTC.